This record covers a single TCR beta chain. No cognate antigen has been identified for it. A junction boundary mismatches the germline segment, possibly from a read error. This entry belongs to a study of T-cell reconstitution after alpha-beta-depleted transplantation in children (dated by TCRdb to the mid-2010s). About the full investigation: Using TCR repertoire profiling, the study followed T-cell immune reconstitution in a quantitative way in children after TCRalphabeta/CD19-depleted allogeneic hematopoietic cell transplantation. What the work shows at the level of the full study, not this receptor alone: Hyperexpanded clone frequencies declined over subsequent months; after one year, T-cell counts and TCRbeta diversity were mostly attributed to newly produced T cells. The high TCRbeta diversity at day 60 in some patients was ascribed to recipient T cells and intrathymic progenitors that had survived conditioning. The apparently early recovery of alphabetaT-cell counts about two months after transplant reportedly depended on only several hundred rapidly expanded clones that came from non-depleted graft cells.

Library preparation employed PCR. The reads were generated on an Illumina HiSeq 2500. To normalize quantification of the TCRbeta repertoire, the TCR libraries were built with molecular barcoding that relied on unique molecular identifiers. TCRdb cleaned the public reads at Q25 with fastp, built clones with MiXCR and kept in-frame beta chains. Entries are consolidated by CDR3 protein sequence, retaining the most common genes and DNA. The sample table holds about 980,000 distinct CDR3 sequences, of which around 30% were seen once. The ten largest clones capture 25% to 35% of the sample. Inclusive of the bounding cysteine and phenylalanine, the CDR3 is 13 residues long. Of all the DNA, just the CDR3 is kept, 39 bases in frame from base 1. CDR1 MNHEY and CDR2 SMNVEV were looked up in the germline V gene (reference sequence). The label giving this sample's treatment or condition can be read as: allogeneic hematopoietic cell transplantation with graft depleted of TCRalphabeta T cells and CD19 B cells. Transplant recipients were children who received TCRalphabeta/CD19-depleted allogeneic hematopoietic cell grafts.

The starting material was PBMCs, mostly from graft donor cells, obtained 360 days after TCRalphabeta/CD19-depleted stem cell transplant. This sequence originates from a boy younger than two who had a stem cell transplant for SCID, so the T cells may come from the graft donor. This sequence uses TRBV27 and TRBJ2-5; the D gene remains uncertain. The CDR3 region has the sequence CASSLAVQETQCF. At the DNA level, the sequence is TGTGCCAGCAGTTTAGCTGTACAAGAGACCCAGTGCTTC.